This T cell receptor (beta chain) was sequenced during a study of blood T cells in healthy people across ages. Findings and limits, study-wide: Donor CMV infection status was unknown, possibly confounding age-related changes in expanded clonotypes. In older individuals, TCR beta diversity per million T cells was lower, falling roughly linearly with age.

Combining a sample-barcoded 5' primer with a J-beta primer mix, a second PCR ran for roughly 7 to 12 cycles. With 12 random nucleotides, a template-switch adaptor tagged each individual cDNA molecule. TCRdb passed the 5' RACE reads through MiXCR, listing each CDR3 protein once. The table includes over 950,000 distinct CDR3 sequences, more than 30% detected once. As for this clonotype: Its target is not known.

V was pared by 6 bases and J by 2 bases, with 11 bases between. The length of the CDR3 is 14 residues. The V call is TRBV12-3 or TRBV12-4, the J call TRBJ2-1; D is perhaps TRBD2 (5 bases). This TCR was recovered from a man in his late teens or twenties in good health. Sequenced material: blood. CDR3 in amino acids: CASRPGLPYNEQFF. The CDR3 DNA follows: TGTGCCAGCAGGCCCGGACTGCCCTACAATGAGCAGTTCTTC.